This entry features one T cell receptor (beta chain) sequence. Germline V gene lookup returns CDR1 SGHKS and CDR2 YYEKEE (reference sequence). There are 13 residues in the CDR3. V was pared by 4 bases and J by 4 bases, with 9 bases between. The data originate from a study of blood T cell repertoires in COVID-19. As originally analysed: The assay estimated nucleated cells by amplifying reference gene primers. Some clones are missing from TCRdb's copy, which holds only in-frame ones; the method was immunoSEQ multiplex PCR. Clone size and V and J calls were adopted from that table, with D and trimming inferred from the DNA. The table has 95,000 to 150,000 clones, about four fifths seen once; the top ten hold 3.5% to 5.5%.

Material: peripheral blood. This receptor was taken from a woman in her seventies with acute or convalescent COVID-19. The chain uses TRBV5-5 and TRBJ1-5, with D possibly being TRBD1 (5 bases). The CDR3 spells CASSTGGNQPQHF. CDR3 DNA: TGTGCCAGCAGCACCGGGGGGAATCAGCCCCAGCATTTT.